Below are 25 T cell receptor beta chains sequenced from a single sample in a study of T cells in Graves' hyperthyroidism and ophthalmopathy. There were TCR beta CDR3 regions amplified from RNA transcripts. Using the HTBI primer set, a first-round RT-PCR was run on the TCR CDR3. TCRdb analysed the multiplex PCR reads with MiXCR anew, one entry per CDR3 protein. The sample has some 650,000 distinct CDR3 sequences, roughly 15% seen once; the top ten hold under 3.5%. The specimen was blood. Receptors were obtained from a woman between 35 and 50 years old with Graves' ophthalmopathy.

This clonotype was detected ten times or more. The chain joins TRBV5-1 to TRBJ2-2, with 9 bases aligning to TRBD2. Germline V gene data show CDR1 as SGHRS and CDR2 as YFSETQ. CDR3 length: 17 residues. Trimming removed 5 bases from V and 4 bases from J; junction bases left unmatched: 12. The CDR3 spells CASRDDQAGGATGELFF. The DNA of the CDR3 is TGCGCCAGCAGGGACGACCAAGCGGGGGGAGCCACCGGGGAGCTGTTTTTT. Full variable domain (missing parts from reference TRBV5-1 and TRBJ2-2): KAGVTQTPRYLIKTRGQQVTLSCSPISGHRSVSWYQQTPGQGLQFLFEYFSETQRNKGNFPGRFSGRQFSNSRSEMNVSTLELGDSALYLCASRDDQAGGATGELFFGEGSRLTVL.

This clonotype came up many times. This CDR3 reads CASSLLVDEQYF. The DNA of the CDR3 is TGTGCCAGCAGTTTACTCGTAGACGAGCAGTACTTC. The chain links TRBV28 to TRBJ2-7; D ambiguous. Trimming took 2 bases from V and 5 from J, leaving 7 bases between them. This CDR3 spans 12 amino acids. From germline, CDR1 is MDHEN and CDR2 SYDVKM.

In this sample, this clonotype turned up a few times. The chain uses TRBV6-2 or TRBV6-3 and TRBJ1-5, with D perhaps TRBD1 (6 bases). The CDR3 has 15 residues. Per germline, CDR1 MNHEY and CDR2 SVGEGT. V was trimmed by 10 bases and J by 2 bases, leaving 18 bases between them. The CDR3 here is CATFSPTGRNQPQHF. The CDR3 nucleotides read TGTGCCACCTTTTCCCCGACAGGACGCAATCAGCCCCAGCATTTT.

The genes are TRBV14 and TRBJ2-1; TRBD2 might be the D (6 bases). CDR1 and CDR2 from the germline V gene are SGHDN and FVKESK. V was shortened by 4 bases and J by 0 bases, with 19 bases between the two germline ends. CDR3 length: 18 amino acids. Here the CDR3 DNA reads TGTGCCAGCAGCCTAGCAGTCGGGGAGGCCAGCTCCTACAATGAGCAGTTCTTC. This translates into CASSLAVGEASSYNEQFF. The variable domain in full, with the rest retrieved from reference TRBV14 and TRBJ2-1, is EAGVTQFPSHSVIEKGQTVTLRCDPISGHDNLYWYRRVMGKEIKFLLHFVKESKQDESGMPNNRFLAERTGGTYSTLKVQPAELEDSGVYFCASSLAVGEASSYNEQFFGPGTRLTVL.

At least ten counts were recorded for this clonotype. This chain uses TRBV6-1 with TRBJ1-1; D is uncertain. V gave up 5 bases and J gave up 0 bases, with 13 bases separating them. This CDR3 contains 15 residues. Germline loops: CDR1 MNHNS, CDR2 SASEGT. The CDR3 nucleotides read TGTGCCAGCAGTAAAAACTTCCAAATGAACACTGAAGCTTTCTTT. It is translated as CASSKNFQMNTEAFF.

This clonotype occurred many times. CDR3 residues: CASSDQGRNQPQHF. CDR3 DNA: TGTGCCAGCAGTGATCAAGGCAGGAATCAGCCCCAGCATTTT. The chain has TRBV2 and TRBJ1-5; D is ambiguous. This CDR3 contains 14 residues. The V end was cut by 3 bases, the J end by 4 bases, with 10 bases between. The germline gives CDR1 SNHLY, CDR2 FYNNEI.

This clonotype was recorded many times. The chain couples TRBV2 to TRBJ2-7, with D perhaps TRBD1 (6 bases). In germline, CDR1 is SNHLY, CDR2 FYNNEI. V was pared by 6 bases and J by 3 bases, with 24 bases between. CDR3 length: 17 residues. The CDR3 loop reads CASRNSGGRGSNYEQYF. CDR3 coding DNA: TGTGCCAGCAGGAACTCTGGGGGCCGGGGCTCCAACTACGAGCAGTACTTC.

The chain carries TRBV5-1 and TRBJ1-4; D may be TRBD1 (6 bases). Germline V gene sequence: CDR1 SGHRS, CDR2 YFSETQ. V was shortened by 4 bases and J by 5 bases, with 15 bases between the two germline ends. The CDR3 is 15 amino acids. The CDR3 reads CASSRQGTWNEKLFF. DNA for the CDR3: TGCGCCAGCAGCCGTCAGGGGACGTGGAATGAAAAACTGTTTTTT.

The chain joins TRBV6-1 to TRBJ1-1, with D unresolved. V dropped 5 bases and J dropped 4 bases, with 17 bases sitting between them. The CDR3 sequence is 15 residues long. The germline gives CDR1 MNHNS, CDR2 SASEGT. The CDR3 coding sequence is TGTGCCAGCAGTCCCCGAGGTGGTTCGAGCACTGAAGCTTTCTTT. It codes for CASSPRGGSSTEAFF.

This clonotype was detected a few times. The chain uses TRBV5-8 and TRBJ2-7; a weak D match, TRBD2 (6 bases). V was shortened by 2 bases and J by 2 bases, with 14 bases between the two germline ends. In germline, CDR1 is SGHTS, CDR2 YDEGEE. The length of the CDR3 is 15 residues. The CDR3 DNA is TGTGCCAGCAGCTTTTCGGGGGATGGGACCTACGAGCAGTACTTC. This encodes CASSFSGDGTYEQYF.

At least ten counts were recorded for this clonotype. The chain carries TRBV28 and TRBJ1-5; possible D gene TRBD1, 5 bases. From germline, CDR1 is MDHEN and CDR2 SYDVKM. Trimming took off 2 bases at V and 0 bases at J, with 14 bases between the two ends. The CDR3 has 17 amino acids. CDR3 amino acids: CASSLLGPSYSNQPQHF. CDR3 coding DNA: TGTGCCAGCAGTTTACTGGGACCATCTTATAGCAATCAGCCCCAGCATTTT.

Ten or more counts support this clonotype. This sequence joins TRBV18 and TRBJ2-7, with 8 bases identical to TRBD1. V was pared by 4 bases and J by 0 bases, with 5 bases of the junction left unmatched. CDR1 KGHSH and CDR2 LQKENI come from the germline V gene. The length of the CDR3 is 15 residues. For the CDR3, the DNA is TGTGCCAGCTCACTCTCCGGGACAGGCTCCTACGAGCAGTACTTC. Residues: CASSLSGTGSYEQYF.

This clonotype occurred many times. The CDR3 DNA sequence: TGTGCCAGCAGTTTTAGGGCCTTCTCTGGAAACACCATATATTTT. Its protein product is CASSFRAFSGNTIYF. The chain combines TRBV12-3 or TRBV12-4 with TRBJ1-3; D is uncertain. The CDR3 covers 15 residues. The V end was cut by 3 bases, the J end by 0 bases, with 9 bases between.

The sample holds many counts of this clonotype. The chain is built from TRBV2 and TRBJ1-5; D gene ambiguous. V lost 4 bases, J lost 2 bases, and 9 bases lay in between. The V gene's germline CDR1 is SNHLY and CDR2 FYNNEI. CDR3 length equals 14 residues. CDR3: CASSGPGRNQPQHF. The DNA of the CDR3 is TGTGCCAGCAGTGGGCCCGGTCGCAATCAGCCCCAGCATTTT.

This clonotype was picked up a small number of times. V gene TRBV11-2 combines with J gene TRBJ2-7; D possibly matches TRBD1 or TRBD2 (5 bases each). Germline assignment: CDR1 SGHAT and CDR2 FQNNGV. Trimming left V 5 bases short and J 5 bases short, with 7 bases between. The CDR3 extends over 11 amino acids. The CDR3 DNA follows: TGTGCCAGCAGCGGGGGTAACGAGCAGTACTTC. Translated, it gives CASSGGNEQYF.

This clonotype was observed many times. The genes are TRBV28 and TRBJ2-7, with D perhaps TRBD2 (6 bases). The ends were cut back, 5 bases at V and 2 bases at J, with 16 bases in the middle. The CDR3 consists of 15 residues. From germline, CDR1 is MDHEN and CDR2 SYDVKM. The CDR3 DNA reads TGTGCCAGCAGTAAGATGCGGGGTGGGGCCTACGAGCAGTACTTC. This sequence encodes CASSKMRGGAYEQYF.

This clonotype appeared many times. The CDR3 loop is CASSYFAVDTDTQYF. In nucleotides, the CDR3 is TGTGCCAGCAGTTACTTTGCGGTAGACACAGATACGCAGTATTTT. This sequence joins TRBV9 and TRBJ2-3; D remains ambiguous. Germline-derived CDR1 and CDR2 are SGDLS and YYNGEE. The CDR3 has 15 amino acids. The V gene lost 5 bases and the J gene lost 2 bases, with 15 bases spanning the gap.

The rearrangement uses TRBV15 and TRBJ1-5; no definite D call. Trimming shortened V by 0 bases and J by 7 bases, and 7 bases separated the two germline ends. The CDR3 runs to 13 residues. Per germline, CDR1 LNHNV and CDR2 YYDKDF (reference sequence). CDR3 DNA: TGTGCCACCAGCAGAGAGCCTTGGCAGCCCCAGCATTTT. Translated, it gives CATSREPWQPQHF.

Many counts were recorded for this clonotype. This chain connects TRBV2 to TRBJ2-3; TRBD2 agrees at 9 bases. CDR1 SNHLY and CDR2 FYNNEI come from the germline V gene. The CDR3 has 15 residues. Unmatched junction bases numbered 12, after V lost 6 bases and J lost 8 bases. CDR3 nucleotides: TGTGCCAGCAGCGACCCCAGCGGGGGGACGGTTACGCAGTATTTT. Translated: CASSDPSGGTVTQYF. Drawing the rest from reference TRBV2 and TRBJ2-3, the complete variable domain is EPEVTQTPSHQVTQMGQEVILRCVPISNHLYFYWYRQILGQKVEFLVSFYNNEISEKSEIFDDQFSVERPDGSNFTLKIRSTKLEDSAMYFCASSDPSGGTVTQYFGPGTRLTVL.

The V and J genes are TRBV25-1 and TRBJ2-7, with 9 nucleotides matching TRBD1. There are 15 residues in the CDR3. Germline CDR1 is MGHDK and CDR2 is SYGVNS. Germline trimming cut 4 bases from V and 2 bases from J; bases unmatched to any gene: 6. The CDR3 reads CASSAKGTGPYEQYF. Written as DNA, the CDR3 is TGTGCCAGCAGTGCGAAAGGGACAGGGCCCTACGAGCAGTACTTC.

This clonotype was seen ten or more times. The chain is built from TRBV5-1 and TRBJ2-5; the match to TRBD1 covers 9 bases. With 7 bases clipped from V and 5 bases from J, the junction kept 9 bases outside the gene matches. This CDR3 region has 14 residues. Germline V gives CDR1 SGHRS, CDR2 YFSETQ. This chain's CDR3 is CASAQDRGGETQYF. In DNA form, the CDR3 reads TGCGCCAGCGCCCAGGACAGGGGCGGGGAGACCCAGTACTTC.

The gene calls are TRBV3-1 and TRBJ2-1; unclear D gene. This CDR3 comprises 16 residues. Germline CDR1 reads LGHDT; CDR2 reads YNNKEL (reference sequence). V was cut by 0 bases and J by 2 bases, with 11 bases left in between. The CDR3 loop is CASSQDPALPYNEQFF. The CDR3, as DNA: TGTGCCAGCAGCCAAGATCCAGCGCTCCCCTACAATGAGCAGTTCTTC.

The V call is TRBV20-1, the J call TRBJ2-7; 12 bases line up with TRBD2. The junction had 7 bases not matched to a gene; V was cut back by 5 bases and J by 5 bases. Germline CDR1 is DFQATT and CDR2 is SNEGSKA (reference sequence). The CDR3 runs 14 residues. CDR3 amino acids: CSALGLAGWDEQYF. DNA of the CDR3: TGCAGTGCTCTCGGACTAGCGGGATGGGACGAGCAGTACTTC.

There are many counts of this clonotype. V and J are TRBV12-5 and TRBJ1-2; D is undetermined. The CDR3 runs 14 residues. CDR1 LGHNT and CDR2 FRNRAP come from the germline V gene. Trimming left V 5 bases short and J 8 bases short, with 18 bases between. CDR3 DNA sequence: TGTGCTAGTGGTCCTACCCCCCCGTCCGAAGGCTACACCTTC. It codes for CASGPTPPSEGYTF.

The rearrangement uses TRBV4-1 and TRBJ2-4; TRBD1 is a possible D gene (8 bases). V was cut by 2 bases and J by 6 bases, with 17 bases left in between. This CDR3 region has 16 residues. Germline loops: CDR1 MGHRA, CDR2 YSYEKL. This chain's CDR3 is CASSQSGQGGGNIQYF. CDR3 DNA sequence: TGCGCCAGCAGCCAATCAGGACAGGGCGGGGGAAACATTCAGTACTTC.